The 23 T cell receptor beta chains in this list originate from one sample, sequenced in a study of shared clonotypes between healthy human individuals. The repertoire was sequenced with immunoSEQ multiplex PCR; TCRdb's copy has only in-frame clones and lacks some. The data contain about 2.2 million clones, around 93% of them singletons. Only CD45RO-negative cells positively selected for CCR7 counted as naive CD8 cells, so terminally differentiated effector memory CD45RA+ cells were excluded. Sequencing was done on a sample of naive CD8+ T cells from PBMCs. The receptors come from a man between 18 and 35 years old in good health. Some clones in this sample may be carry-over from other donors' samples.

V gene TRBV27 combines with J gene TRBJ2-1; 9 bases align to TRBD1. Germline V gene data show CDR1 as MNHEY and CDR2 as SMNVEV (reference sequence). The V segment lost 6 bases and the J segment 6 bases; nucleotides outside the gene matches: 9. The CDR3 is made up of 15 amino acids. CDR3 loop: CASSYTGTGINEQFF. CDR3 in DNA: TGTGCCAGCAGCTACACCGGGACAGGGATCAATGAGCAGTTCTTC.

A remark on this clone: The sample contains more than one DNA sequence encoding this CDR3. The J gene is TRBJ2-7, the V gene TRBV29-1, with 9 bases aligning to TRBD1. Per the germline V gene, CDR1 is SQVTM and CDR2 is ANQGSEA. The V and J ends lost 6 bases and 2 bases, in that order; junction bases with no gene match: 2. CDR3 length: 12 amino acids. CDR3 sequence (DNA): TGCAGCGTCCGGGACAGGGCCTACGAGCAGTACTTC. Translation gives CSVRDRAYEQYF.

This sequence joins TRBV27 and TRBJ1-1, with D possibly matching TRBD1 (6 bases). Germline V gene lookup returns CDR1 MNHEY and CDR2 SMNVEV (reference sequence). V was cut by 8 bases and J by 4 bases, with 20 bases left in between. This CDR3 is 15 amino acids long. CDR3 bases: TGTGCCAGCGGGACACACGGACGGAAGAGCACTGAAGCTTTCTTT. Translated: CASGTHGRKSTEAFF.

The CDR3 region is CASSWTGTGNQYF. CDR3 bases: TGTGCCAGCAGTTGGACAGGGACTGGGAATCAGTACTTC. The V call is TRBV28, the J call TRBJ2-7; 8 positions agree with TRBD1. The CDR3 totals 13 residues. Trimming removed 4 bases from V and 10 bases from J; junction bases left unmatched: 9. The V gene's germline CDR1 is MDHEN and CDR2 SYDVKM. The full variable domain, its missing parts supplied by reference TRBV28 and TRBJ2-7, is DVKVTQSSRYLVKRTGEKVFLECVQDMDHENMFWYRQDPGLGLRLIYFSYDVKMKEKGDIPEGYSVSREKKERFSLILESASTNQTSMYLCASSWTGTGNQYFGPGTRLTVT.

This clone came up a few times. The sample contains more than one DNA sequence encoding this CDR3. This chain connects TRBV11-2 to TRBJ2-7; the match to TRBD2 covers 7 bases. The V segment lost 3 bases and the J segment 3 bases; nucleotides outside the gene matches: 2. Per the germline V gene, CDR1 is SGHAT and CDR2 is FQNNGV. This CDR3 has 13 amino acids. For the CDR3, the DNA is TGTGCCAGCAGCTTCGGGACTAACTACGAGCAGTACTTC. Translation gives CASSFGTNYEQYF.

The genes are TRBV7-6 and TRBJ2-7; tentatively, D is TRBD2 (7 bases). V shed 5 bases and J shed 3 bases, with 17 bases lying between them. The V gene's germline CDR1 is SGHVS and CDR2 FNYEAQ. This CDR3 has 15 amino acids. CDR3 sequence: CASSPPGGGSYEQYF. In DNA form, the CDR3 reads TGTGCCAGCAGCCCCCCCGGCGGGGGCAGCTACGAGCAGTACTTC.

The chain has TRBV19 and TRBJ1-5; weak D call: TRBD1 (6 bases). CDR1 is LNHDA and CDR2 is SQIVND in the germline V gene (reference sequence). The germline V and J ends were trimmed by 4 bases and 1 base, with 17 bases remaining between them. This CDR3 is built from 17 residues. The CDR3 spells CASSTHRVFVSNQPQHF. The CDR3 coding sequence is TGTGCCAGTAGTACACACAGGGTTTTCGTAAGCAATCAGCCCCAGCATTTT.

This chain connects TRBV27 to TRBJ2-7; no firm D call. Looked up from germline, CDR1 is MNHEY and CDR2 is SMNVEV (reference sequence). The CDR3 has 15 amino acids. The germline V and J ends were trimmed by 2 bases and 2 bases, with 13 bases remaining between them. CDR3 DNA sequence: TGTGCCAGCAGTTTAACATTCGCACAAGCCTACGAGCAGTACTTC. The encoded protein is CASSLTFAQAYEQYF.

The chain combines TRBV5-6 with TRBJ2-1, with D perhaps matching TRBD1 (7 bases). The CDR3 extends over 15 amino acids. V was pared by 4 bases and J by 4 bases, with 15 bases between. Germline V lookup: CDR1 SGHDT, CDR2 YYEEEE. The chain's CDR3 is CASSVGGQSYNEQFF. CDR3 coding DNA: TGTGCCAGCAGCGTGGGGGGACAGTCATACAATGAGCAGTTCTTC.

This sequence joins TRBV6-4 and TRBJ2-1; D might be TRBD1 or TRBD2, each matching 5 bases. The V and J ends lost 6 bases and 12 bases respectively, with 24 bases between them. CDR1 is MRHNA and CDR2 is SNTAGT in the germline V gene. This CDR3 region has 15 residues. The DNA for the CDR3 is TGTGCCAGCAGGGAAACCCCTTCCGGGCCTGGGGGGCAGTTCTTC. Its translation is CASRETPSGPGGQFF.

CDR3 nucleotides: TGCGCCAGCAGCCCAGAGGACGGCTACGAGCAGTACTTC. This translates into CASSPEDGYEQYF. J is TRBJ2-7 and V is TRBV5-1; D is ambiguous. Germline loops: CDR1 SGHRS, CDR2 YFSETQ. V lost 4 bases and J 3 bases, leaving 11 bases between the germline ends. This CDR3 has 13 residues.

A remark on this clone: Additional DNA sequences in this sample encode the identical CDR3. CDR3 amino acids: CASSLGSYEQYF. In nucleotides, the CDR3 is TGTGCCAGCAGCCTAGGCTCCTACGAGCAGTACTTC. The rearrangement joins TRBV7-9 to TRBJ2-7; D uncertain. V lost 5 bases and J lost 0, with 5 bases in between. Germline V lookup: CDR1 SEHNR, CDR2 FQNEAQ (reference sequence). The CDR3 spans 12 residues.

The chain joins TRBV7-9 to TRBJ2-7; 10 nucleotides align to TRBD1. The V gene end was trimmed by 5 bases and the J gene end by 6 bases; junction bases not matched to a gene: 7. In germline, CDR1 is SEHNR, CDR2 FQNEAQ (reference sequence). The CDR3 spans 14 residues. The CDR3 is CASSEDRGLLEQYF. Here the CDR3 DNA reads TGTGCCAGCAGCGAAGACAGGGGGCTTCTCGAGCAGTACTTC.

The CDR3 loop reads CASSVEGDRGTYEQYF. DNA for the CDR3: TGTGCCAGCAGCGTAGAAGGGGACAGGGGGACCTACGAGCAGTACTTC. The chain links TRBV9 to TRBJ2-7, with 11 bases that match TRBD1. CDR3 size: 16 residues. With 0 bases clipped from V and 2 bases from J, the junction kept 4 bases outside the gene matches. Germline CDR1 reads SGDLS; CDR2 reads YYNGEE.

The chain carries TRBV7-6 and TRBJ2-1, with 10 nucleotides matching TRBD2. Germline values: CDR1 SGHVS, CDR2 FNYEAQ. Germline trimming cut 5 bases from V and 10 bases from J; bases unmatched to any gene: 11. There are 15 residues in the CDR3. CDR3: CASSPSFLAGEEQFF. CDR3 nucleotide sequence: TGTGCCAGCAGCCCCTCGTTTCTAGCGGGAGAAGAGCAGTTCTTC.

The chain couples TRBV14 to TRBJ2-1, with D hard to call. Trimming cost V 0 bases and J 5 bases, with 8 bases left between them. The CDR3 runs to 14 residues. Germline V gene sequence: CDR1 SGHDN, CDR2 FVKESK. CDR3 DNA sequence: TGTGCCAGCAGCCAAGACCCAATGGACAATGAGCAGTTCTTC. This gives the protein CASSQDPMDNEQFF. The full variable domain, its missing parts supplied by reference TRBV14 and TRBJ2-1, is EAGVTQFPSHSVIEKGQTVTLRCDPISGHDNLYWYRRVMGKEIKFLLHFVKESKQDESGMPNNRFLAERTGGTYSTLKVQPAELEDSGVYFCASSQDPMDNEQFFGPGTRLTVL.

This chain's CDR3 is CASTYRVGYEQYF. CDR3 DNA sequence: TGTGCCAGTACCTACCGGGTGGGCTACGAGCAGTACTTC. J is TRBJ2-7 and V is TRBV19; D is ambiguous. Germline loops: CDR1 LNHDA, CDR2 SQIVND (reference sequence). This CDR3 contains 13 residues. Trimming removed 7 bases from V and 3 bases from J, with 13 bases in between.

This chain uses TRBV27 with TRBJ2-3; D gene ambiguous. Trimming removed 5 bases at V and 0 bases at J, with 9 bases between. This CDR3 comprises 14 residues. Germline CDR1 reads MNHEY; CDR2 reads SMNVEV (reference sequence). Here the CDR3 DNA reads TGTGCCAGCAGTGACCGCGCTAGCACAGATACGCAGTATTTT. It codes for CASSDRASTDTQYF.

The chain combines TRBV5-6 with TRBJ2-7; 8 nucleotides match TRBD1. The trim removed 3 bases at V and 3 bases at J, leaving 2 bases unmatched. This CDR3 has 13 residues. Germline CDR1 is SGHDT and CDR2 is YYEEEE. The CDR3 DNA follows: TGTGCCAGCAGCTATGACAGGGGCTACGAGCAGTACTTC. Amino acid sequence: CASSYDRGYEQYF.

This clone was seen just once. This chain uses TRBV10-2 with TRBJ2-1, with 7 positions matching TRBD1. Germline lookup yields CDR1 WSHSY and CDR2 SAAADI. The CDR3 runs 14 residues. Trimming took 3 bases from V and 6 from J; bases not matched to a gene: 5. The DNA of the CDR3 is TGCGCCAGCAGTGATTGGACAGGCCGCAATGAGCAGTTCTTC. This sequence encodes CASSDWTGRNEQFF.

In the case of this clone: The same CDR3 is also encoded by other DNA sequences in this sample. This CDR3 is CAWSVSNTEAFF. The DNA of the CDR3 is TGTGCCTGGAGTGTCTCGAACACTGAAGCTTTCTTT. The V and J genes are TRBV30 and TRBJ1-1; no definite D call. Trimming shortened V by 0 bases and J by 1 base, and 3 bases separated the two germline ends. The length of the CDR3 is 12 residues. The germline gives CDR1 GTSNPN, CDR2 SVGIG (reference sequence).

CDR3 in amino acids: CASREGLAGDYEQYF. As DNA, the CDR3 is TGTGCCAGCAGAGAGGGACTAGCGGGAGATTACGAGCAGTACTTC. J is TRBJ2-7 and V is TRBV5-4, with TRBD2 identical over 14 bases. Germline V gene lookup returns CDR1 SGHNT and CDR2 YYREEE (reference sequence). The CDR3 has 15 residues. The J segment lost 4 bases and the V segment lost 5 bases, leaving 5 bases of the junction unmatched.

The rearrangement joins TRBV2 to TRBJ1-2, with unresolved D. The V end lost 3 bases, the J end lost 6 bases, and 14 bases lay between the germline ends. This CDR3 is 14 amino acids long. Germline V gene sequence: CDR1 SNHLY, CDR2 FYNNEI. The CDR3 nucleotides are TGTGCCAGCAGTGATAGGAGACGGATCCATGGCTACACCTTC. Translating gives CASSDRRRIHGYTF.